This entry features one T cell receptor (beta chain) sequence. The antigen is not known. These data are taken from a study of cytomegalovirus exposure and HLA in healthy donors. From germline, CDR1 is MDHEN and CDR2 SYDVKM. The CDR3 length is 17 residues. The V segment lost 3 bases and the J segment 4 bases; nucleotides outside the gene matches: 11. Overall study findings and caveats: The authors listed 150 to 200 TCR beta chains as cytomegalovirus-associated.

PCR amplification relied on 60 Vbeta primers (plus 13 Jbeta primers). Some clones are missing from TCRdb's copy, which holds only in-frame ones; the method was immunoSEQ multiplex PCR. The table records over 150,000 clones, 85% of them present only once. The source is a boy aged 2-15 years in good health and CMV-seronegative. Material: PBMCs. The chain employs TRBV28 and TRBJ2-3; 9 nucleotides line up with TRBD2. In DNA, the CDR3 is TGTGCCAGCAGTTTCGGGGCTAGCGGGGAGGGGGCAGATACGCAGTATTTT. This gives the protein CASSFGASGEGADTQYF.